This passage covers 27 T cell receptor beta chains from one sample sequenced in a study of blood T cell repertoires in COVID-19. Profiled with immunoSEQ multiplex PCR; TCRdb holds only in-frame clones, not every one. There are around 150,000 clones in the sample; under 90% occur only once, and under 10% lies in the top ten. The sample comprised peripheral blood. All receptors derive from a woman of 80 years or more in a cohort sampled during active or convalescent COVID-19.

The chain joins TRBV6-1 to TRBJ2-7; 10 nucleotides match TRBD1. This CDR3 has 14 amino acids. The V and J ends lost 1 base and 9 bases, in that order; junction bases with no gene match: 6. Germline lookup yields CDR1 MNHNS and CDR2 SASEGT. CDR3 residues: CASSEDLGQGRQYV. CDR3 in DNA: TGTGCCAGCAGTGAAGATCTGGGACAGGGGAGGCAGTACGTC.

With regard to this clone: Other DNA variants within this sample encode the same CDR3. The chain combines TRBV11-3 with TRBJ1-1, with D perhaps matching TRBD1 (6 bases). V was trimmed by 5 bases and J by 4 bases, leaving 14 bases between them. Germline V gives CDR1 SGHNT, CDR2 YENEEA. This CDR3 is 14 amino acids long. CDR3 loop: CASSIGQGSTEAFF. The DNA for the CDR3 is TGTGCCAGCAGCATAGGGCAGGGGTCCACTGAAGCTTTCTTT.

CDR3 sequence reads: CASSSGQGYGGYTF. In nucleotides, the CDR3 is TGTGCCAGCAGCTCCGGACAGGGTTATGGTGGCTACACCTTC. The rearrangement uses TRBV7-2 and TRBJ1-2; 8 bases match TRBD1. V lost 4 bases, J lost 7 bases, and 8 bases stayed unmatched. This CDR3 is built from 14 residues. CDR1 is SGHTA and CDR2 is FQGNSA in the germline V gene.

J is TRBJ2-1 and V is TRBV28, with a tentative D call TRBD2 (6 bases). Looked up from germline, CDR1 is MDHEN and CDR2 is SYDVKM. The CDR3 contains 15 residues. Between the trimmed V and J ends, which lost 7 bases and 2 bases, there was a span of 15 bases. The CDR3 DNA reads as TGTGCCAGCATCCCCCGGGACTCGACCTACAATGAGCAGTTCTTC. Residues: CASIPRDSTYNEQFF.

This clone was seen only a few times. This sequence joins TRBV18 and TRBJ2-1; TRBD1 agrees at 11 bases. The V gene's germline CDR1 is KGHSH and CDR2 LQKENI. Germline trimming cut 3 bases from V and 3 bases from J; bases unmatched to any gene: 4. The CDR3 is 16 residues long. As DNA, the CDR3 is TGTGCCAGCTCACCTCGGACAGGGGGCTTCTACAATGAGCAGTTCTTC. Protein: CASSPRTGGFYNEQFF.

In its sample, this clone was seen a few times. The chain is built from TRBV7-8 and TRBJ2-1; TRBD2 agrees at 8 bases. The CDR3 is made up of 15 amino acids. V was clipped by 3 bases and J by 2 bases; unmatched bases: 3. Germline CDR1 SGHVS, CDR2 FQNEAQ. CDR3 DNA: TGTGCCAGCAGCTTTGCGGGACTAGCCTACAATGAGCAGTTCTTC. Residues: CASSFAGLAYNEQFF.

V gene TRBV2 combines with J gene TRBJ2-3, with 10 nucleotides matching TRBD2. Germline assignment: CDR1 SNHLY and CDR2 FYNNEI. Trimming cost V 1 base and J 1 base; bases outside gene matches: 5. This CDR3 is built from 17 residues. In DNA, the CDR3 is TGTGCCAGCAGTGAAGAATTAGCGGGGGGAGGCACAGATACGCAGTATTTT. Translating gives CASSEELAGGGTDTQYF. Full variable domain (outside the CDR3, taken from reference TRBV2 and TRBJ2-3): EPEVTQTPSHQVTQMGQEVILRCVPISNHLYFYWYRQILGQKVEFLVSFYNNEISEKSEIFDDQFSVERPDGSNFTLKIRSTKLEDSAMYFCASSEELAGGGTDTQYFGPGTRLTVL.

In its sample, this clone was seen once. The rearrangement links TRBV6-1 to TRBJ2-3, with D hard to call. This CDR3 has 15 amino acids. Germline V lookup: CDR1 MNHNS, CDR2 SASEGT. The V gene lost 1 base and the J gene lost 2 bases, with 10 bases spanning the gap. CDR3 amino acids: CASSEGGGNTDTQYF. The CDR3 region has the DNA TGTGCCAGCAGTGAAGGTGGCGGAAACACAGATACGCAGTATTTT.

The chain is built from TRBV5-5 and TRBJ2-3, with D hard to call. Per the germline V gene, CDR1 is SGHKS and CDR2 is YYEKEE (reference sequence). V was cut by 1 base and J by 8 bases, with 11 bases left in between. The CDR3 runs to 13 residues. DNA for the CDR3: TGTGCCAGCAGCTTGACCCCTCTGGCTACGCAGTATTTT. Its translation is CASSLTPLATQYF.

V and J are TRBV2 and TRBJ2-4, with TRBD1 matching over 9 bases. Germline CDR1 SNHLY, CDR2 FYNNEI. V lost 5 bases, J lost 3 bases, and 14 bases stayed unmatched. CDR3 size: 18 residues. The CDR3 sequence: CASSRWTGDGQVKNIQYF. The CDR3 nucleotides read TGTGCCAGCAGTCGATGGACAGGGGACGGGCAGGTCAAAAACATTCAGTACTTC.

The chain recombines TRBV2 with TRBJ2-3; 7 bases map to TRBD2. Germline CDR1 reads SNHLY; CDR2 reads FYNNEI. The V gene end was trimmed by 6 bases and the J gene end by 2 bases; junction bases not matched to a gene: 5. This CDR3 has 14 amino acids. The CDR3 loop is CASRRLATTDTQYF. CDR3 in DNA: TGTGCCAGCAGGAGACTAGCTACCACAGATACGCAGTATTTT.

The chain carries TRBV2 and TRBJ1-2, with a weak D call TRBD1 (5 bases). There are 14 residues in the CDR3. The V gene's germline CDR1 is SNHLY and CDR2 FYNNEI. Trimming removed 2 bases at V and 6 bases at J, with 13 bases between. CDR3 amino acids: CASSENRLGDGYTF. The CDR3 DNA follows: TGTGCCAGCAGTGAAAATAGGCTAGGGGATGGCTACACCTTC.

CDR3 nucleotides: TGTGCCAGCACCCCCGGGACTAGCGGTCACAATGAGCAGTTCTTC. Residues: CASTPGTSGHNEQFF. The chain joins TRBV5-4 to TRBJ2-1; 11 nucleotides line up with TRBD2. CDR1 and CDR2 (germline): SGHNT, YYREEE (reference sequence). This CDR3 region has 15 residues. The ends lost 6 bases at V and 5 bases at J; junction bases unmatched: 7.

This chain joins TRBV19 and TRBJ2-6; 9 bases are a match to TRBD1. CDR3 size: 17 residues. Unmatched junction bases numbered 9, after V lost 7 bases and J lost 2 bases. Germline CDR1 reads LNHDA; CDR2 reads SQIVND (reference sequence). The CDR3 here is CASIRGTGKAGANVLTF. The CDR3 DNA sequence: TGTGCCAGTATCCGCGGGACAGGGAAAGCTGGGGCCAACGTCCTGACTTTC.

The chain is built from TRBV13 and TRBJ1-3; D is unresolved. Trimming pared 2 bases from V and 4 bases from J, leaving 12 bases between. This CDR3 has 15 residues. Germline V lookup: CDR1 PRHDT, CDR2 FYEKMQ (reference sequence). The CDR3 DNA sequence: TGTGCCAGCAGCTTAAATTCGGTTTCAGGAAACACCATATATTTT. Translating it yields CASSLNSVSGNTIYF.

This clone was recorded once. The gene calls are TRBV14 and TRBJ1-2; tentatively, D is TRBD1 (5 bases). This CDR3 spans 14 amino acids. V lost 4 bases, J lost 6 bases, and 15 bases lay in between. CDR1 SGHDN and CDR2 FVKESK come from the germline V gene. This chain's CDR3 is CASSPYGGMNGYTF. As DNA, the CDR3 is TGTGCCAGCAGCCCATATGGGGGGATGAATGGCTACACCTTC.

This chain uses TRBV11-2 with TRBJ2-1, with 9 bases matching TRBD1. The CDR3 consists of 15 residues. Germline trimming cut 5 bases from V and 3 bases from J; bases unmatched to any gene: 5. Looked up from germline, CDR1 is SGHAT and CDR2 is FQNNGV. CDR3 sequence: CASSRGQGYYNEQFF. CDR3 sequence (DNA): TGTGCCAGCAGCCGCGGACAGGGGTACTACAATGAGCAGTTCTTC.

The rearrangement links TRBV28 to TRBJ1-6; 8 bases match TRBD1. CDR1 is MDHEN and CDR2 is SYDVKM in the germline V gene. V was clipped by 5 bases and J by 9 bases; unmatched bases: 9. The CDR3 is made up of 15 amino acids. For the CDR3, the DNA is TGTGCCAGCAGTCCCCGGACAGGGCAGACTTCACCCCTCCACTTT. It translates to CASSPRTGQTSPLHF.

In this sample, this clone turned up once. This chain connects TRBV9 to TRBJ2-3; TRBD1 agrees at 7 bases. J was trimmed by 2 bases and V by 0 bases; bases with no gene match: 3. Germline CDR1 reads SGDLS; CDR2 reads YYNGEE. This CDR3 contains 15 residues. CDR3 coding DNA: TGTGCCAGCAGCGTAGTAACAGGGGACACAGATACGCAGTATTTT. This encodes CASSVVTGDTDTQYF.

V is TRBV7-2 and J is TRBJ1-6; no clear D gene. This CDR3 comprises 15 residues. V lost 3 bases and J 5 bases, leaving 11 bases between the germline ends. The germline V gene encodes CDR1 SGHTA and CDR2 FQGNSA. CDR3 nucleotides: TGTGCCAGCAGCTTCGTACTTGAGAATAATTCACCCCTCCACTTT. This gives the protein CASSFVLENNSPLHF.

The rearrangement links TRBV7-4 to TRBJ1-3, with D possibly being TRBD1 (5 bases). This CDR3 has 19 residues. Trimming removed 2 bases at V and 4 bases at J, with 24 bases between. Germline lookup yields CDR1 SGHVT and CDR2 SQSDAQ. The CDR3 sequence is CASSLSRGPPGSSGNTIYF. The DNA of the CDR3 is TGTGCCAGCAGCTTATCTAGGGGTCCTCCTGGCTCTTCAGGAAACACCATATATTTT.

This chain's CDR3 is CASSLSQSTDTQYF. DNA for the CDR3: TGTGCCAGCAGTCTGTCCCAGAGCACAGATACGCAGTATTTT. This chain uses TRBV6-5 with TRBJ2-3; no clear D gene. There are 14 residues in the CDR3. CDR1 is MNHEY, CDR2 SVGAGI, per germline. With 5 bases removed from V and 0 bases from J, the gap between germline ends came to 9 bases.

This clone appeared a single time. This CDR3 is also generated by other DNA sequences in the sample. The chain links TRBV5-1 to TRBJ2-7, with a possible D match to TRBD1 (5 bases). The CDR3 loop spans 12 amino acids. V was shortened by 0 bases and J by 4 bases, with 5 bases between the two germline ends. The germline CDR1 and CDR2 sequences are SGHRS and YFSETQ. DNA of the CDR3: TGCGCCAGCAGCTTGGAGGGGTACGAGCAGTACTTC. Its translation: CASSLEGYEQYF.

This chain connects TRBV7-7 to TRBJ1-1; TRBD1 matches 7 bases. The CDR3 extends over 13 amino acids. CDR1 and CDR2 from the germline V gene are SSHAT and FNYEAQ (reference sequence). With 5 bases clipped from V and 1 base from J, the junction kept 1 base outside the gene matches. This CDR3 reads CASSRDRNTEAFF. DNA for the CDR3: TGTGCCAGCAGCCGGGACAGGAACACTGAAGCTTTCTTT.

The chain is built from TRBV6-5 and TRBJ1-6, with 10 bases lining up with TRBD1. V lost 7 bases, J lost 9 bases, and 6 bases stayed unmatched. The V gene's germline CDR1 is MNHEY and CDR2 SVGAGI. This CDR3 is built from 14 residues. The CDR3 nucleotides are TGTGCCAGCACATGGGACAGGGGACGTTCACCCCTCCACTTT. It is translated as CASTWDRGRSPLHF.

The count of this clone is one. The chain is built from TRBV6-5 and TRBJ1-1; weak D call: TRBD1 (5 bases). In germline, CDR1 is MNHEY, CDR2 SVGAGI. V was cut by 4 bases and J by 1 base, with 10 bases left in between. This CDR3 has 14 residues. CDR3 sequence (DNA): TGTGCCAGCAGTTCCCCAGGGTGGAACACTGAAGCTTTCTTT. It translates to CASSSPGWNTEAFF.

This clone was counted a few times. V usage is TRBV7-2 and J usage is TRBJ1-2; D not resolved. Germline CDR1 reads SGHTA; CDR2 reads FQGNSA. The germline V and J ends were trimmed by 3 bases and 8 bases, with 16 bases remaining between them. CDR3 length: 14 amino acids. In DNA form, the CDR3 reads TGTGCCAGCAGCTTCTCCCTCTCCACTGAGGGCTACACCTTC. This translates into CASSFSLSTEGYTF.